The 15 T cell receptor beta chains listed next were all sequenced from one sample in a study of PD-1 blockade in mismatch repair-deficient tumors (dated by TCRdb to about 2017). Libraries were constructed by the immunoSEQ multiplex PCR assay. Sourced from immuneACCESS, this table was stored by TCRdb with only in-frame sequences that have V and J called. A share of the clones is absent; for the studies checked, an unresolved V gene accounts for under half, and the remainder has no known explanation. The sample profile shows around 100,000 clones; about 74% of them were found once. The ten biggest clones cover approximately 4.7% of the sample. The sequencing used peripheral blood, collected about 60 weeks after starting pembrolizumab. Source of these receptors: an adult with mismatch repair-deficient cancer.

This clone was seen many times. The chain couples TRBV18 to TRBJ1-1; D unclear. Germline CDR1 and CDR2: KGHSH and LQKENI. The CDR3 is 12 amino acids. Trimming stripped 3 bases from V and 6 bases from J, with 8 bases between. The CDR3 bases are TGTGCCAGCTCACCGAATATTCCTGAAGCTTTCTTT. Translation gives CASSPNIPEAFF.

This clone has only one observation. V usage is TRBV18 and J usage is TRBJ2-5; perhaps TRBD2 as D (5 bases). V dropped 2 bases and J dropped 5 bases, with 9 bases sitting between them. Germline V lookup: CDR1 KGHSH, CDR2 LQKENI. CDR3 length equals 13 residues. Here the CDR3 DNA reads TGTGCCAGCTCACCAGGGAGTATTGAGACCCAGTACTTC. Amino acid sequence: CASSPGSIETQYF.

The chain uses TRBV30 and TRBJ2-7, with D perhaps TRBD2 (5 bases). CDR3 size: 13 residues. The V end was cut by 0 bases, the J end by 7 bases, with 13 bases between. The germline V gene has CDR1 GTSNPN and CDR2 SVGIG (reference sequence). The CDR3 protein is CAWSVVGIWEQYF. CDR3 sequence (DNA): TGTGCCTGGAGTGTAGTCGGGATTTGGGAGCAGTACTTC.

The V gene is TRBV29-1, the J gene TRBJ2-1, with no clear D. The V gene's germline CDR1 is SQVTM and CDR2 ANQGSEA. V was pared by 3 bases and J by 2 bases, with 8 bases between. The CDR3 spans 13 residues. CDR3 sequence reads: CSVDDRAYNEQFF. CDR3 nucleotides: TGCAGCGTTGATGACCGGGCCTACAATGAGCAGTTCTTC.

V gene TRBV19 combines with J gene TRBJ2-3; D not certain. V dropped 2 bases and J dropped 5 bases, with 11 bases sitting between them. Germline V gene data show CDR1 as LNHDA and CDR2 as SQIVND (reference sequence). The CDR3 contains 14 residues. CDR3 in amino acids: CASSITPPVDTQYF. CDR3 DNA sequence: TGTGCCAGTAGTATAACCCCCCCGGTAGATACGCAGTATTTT.

This rearrangement joins TRBV14 to TRBJ2-1; D is perhaps TRBD2 (6 bases). CDR1 SGHDN and CDR2 FVKESK come from the germline V gene. V was pared by 1 base and J by 7 bases, with 11 bases between. CDR3 length: 14 amino acids. CDR3 bases: TGTGCCAGCAGCCAAGTACTAGCTAGGAATGAGCAGTTCTTC. Translating it yields CASSQVLARNEQFF.

V is TRBV6-6 and J is TRBJ2-1, with 9 bases matching TRBD1. The CDR3 is 12 residues long. The trim removed 3 bases at V and 14 bases at J, leaving 5 bases unmatched. CDR1 MNHNY and CDR2 SVGAGI come from the germline V gene (reference sequence). The CDR3 nucleotides read TGTGCCAGCAGTTATTCCCGGGACAGGGAGTTCTTC. Protein sequence: CASSYSRDREFF.

This clone was seen a single time. The chain carries TRBV19 and TRBJ1-2; D remains ambiguous. Trimming stripped 3 bases from V and 5 bases from J, with 22 bases between. The CDR3 spans 17 residues. Germline CDR1 and CDR2: LNHDA and SQIVND (reference sequence). CDR3 DNA: TGTGCCAGTAGTATTTCCCCACTCTATATCCGGATATATGGCTACACCTTC. Translating gives CASSISPLYIRIYGYTF.

The rearrangement links TRBV6-5 to TRBJ2-7, with 14 bases lining up with TRBD2. J was trimmed by 5 bases and V by 3 bases; bases with no gene match: 6. The CDR3 length is 16 residues. Looked up from germline, CDR1 is MNHEY and CDR2 is SVGAGI. Here the CDR3 reads CASSYSGTSGRDEQYF. CDR3 in DNA: TGTGCCAGCAGTTATTCCGGGACTAGCGGGAGAGACGAGCAGTACTTC.

Only one count was recorded for this clone. The chain recombines TRBV9 with TRBJ2-5, with 7 positions matching TRBD2. Trimming removed 0 bases from V and 2 bases from J; junction bases left unmatched: 1. Germline V CDR1 and CDR2: SGDLS, YYNGEE. The CDR3 sequence is 14 residues long. In DNA, the CDR3 is TGTGCCAGCAGCGTAGCCGGGGGGCAAGAGACCCAGTACTTC. This encodes CASSVAGGQETQYF.

CDR3 amino acids: CASSPIITGENEQFF. CDR3 sequence (DNA): TGTGCCAGCTCACCAATAATCACGGGAGAAAATGAGCAGTTCTTC. This chain joins TRBV18 and TRBJ2-1; possibly TRBD2 for D (6 bases). Germline loops: CDR1 KGHSH, CDR2 LQKENI. Trimming cost V 2 bases and J 7 bases, with 15 bases left between them. The length of the CDR3 is 15 residues.

The V gene is TRBV28, the J gene TRBJ1-5; tentatively, D is TRBD1 (6 bases). This CDR3 comprises 13 residues. In germline, CDR1 is MDHEN, CDR2 SYDVKM. Trimming took 5 bases from V and 9 from J, leaving 14 bases between them. CDR3 region: CASSKDRRGPQHF. CDR3 coding DNA: TGTGCCAGCAGTAAGGACAGACGCGGGCCCCAGCATTTT.

This clone was detected a few times. V gene TRBV27 combines with J gene TRBJ1-1; D is perhaps TRBD1 (5 bases). The CDR3 is 15 residues long. The V and J ends lost 4 bases and 1 base respectively, with 13 bases between them. Germline lookup yields CDR1 MNHEY and CDR2 SMNVEV (reference sequence). Here the CDR3 reads CASSSPRDGNTEAFF. The DNA for the CDR3 is TGTGCCAGCAGTTCCCCTCGGGACGGGAACACTGAAGCTTTCTTT.

This chain joins TRBV11-3 and TRBJ1-1; possible D gene TRBD1, 6 bases. The germline V gene has CDR1 SGHNT and CDR2 YENEEA. The CDR3 runs to 16 residues. V lost 5 bases and J 1 base, leaving 17 bases between the germline ends. The CDR3 spells CASSQGRDTQNTEAFF. CDR3 bases: TGTGCCAGCAGCCAAGGTCGGGACACCCAGAACACTGAAGCTTTCTTT.

V and J are TRBV6-5 and TRBJ2-7, with D perhaps TRBD2 (6 bases). The CDR3 is made up of 15 amino acids. Germline CDR1 is MNHEY and CDR2 is SVGAGI. V gave up 2 bases and J gave up 3 bases, with 14 bases separating them. This CDR3 is CASSYHRERSYEQYF. The CDR3, as DNA: TGTGCCAGCAGTTACCACCGGGAGCGCAGCTACGAGCAGTACTTC.